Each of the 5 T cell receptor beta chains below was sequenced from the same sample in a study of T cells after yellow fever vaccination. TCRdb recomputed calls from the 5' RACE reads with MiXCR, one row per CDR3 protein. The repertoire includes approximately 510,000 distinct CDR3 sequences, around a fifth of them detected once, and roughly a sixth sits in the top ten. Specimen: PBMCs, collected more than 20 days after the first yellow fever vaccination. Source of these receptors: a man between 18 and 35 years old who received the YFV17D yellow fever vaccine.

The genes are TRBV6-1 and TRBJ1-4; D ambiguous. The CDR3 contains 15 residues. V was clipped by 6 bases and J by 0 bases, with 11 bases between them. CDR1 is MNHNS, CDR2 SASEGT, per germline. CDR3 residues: CASSAGSATNEKLFF. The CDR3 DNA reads TGTGCCAGCAGCGCCGGATCCGCAACTAATGAAAAACTGTTTTTT.

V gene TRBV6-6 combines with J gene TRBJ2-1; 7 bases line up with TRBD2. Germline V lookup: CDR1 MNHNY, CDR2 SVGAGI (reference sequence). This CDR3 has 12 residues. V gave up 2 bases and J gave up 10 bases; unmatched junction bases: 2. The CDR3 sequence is CASSYDGGEQFF. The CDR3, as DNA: TGTGCCAGCAGTTACGACGGGGGGGAGCAGTTCTTC.

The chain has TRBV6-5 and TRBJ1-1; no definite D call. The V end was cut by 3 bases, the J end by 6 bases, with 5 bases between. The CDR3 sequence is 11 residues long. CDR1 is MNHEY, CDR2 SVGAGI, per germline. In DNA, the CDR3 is TGTGCCAGCAGTTATCAGTCTGAAGCTTTCTTT. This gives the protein CASSYQSEAFF.

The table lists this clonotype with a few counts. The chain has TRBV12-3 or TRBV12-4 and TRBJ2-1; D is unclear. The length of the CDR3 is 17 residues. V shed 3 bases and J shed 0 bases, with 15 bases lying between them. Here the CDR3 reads CASSFGSSAASYNEQFF. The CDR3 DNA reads TGTGCCAGCAGTTTCGGCAGTTCCGCGGCCTCCTACAATGAGCAGTTCTTC.

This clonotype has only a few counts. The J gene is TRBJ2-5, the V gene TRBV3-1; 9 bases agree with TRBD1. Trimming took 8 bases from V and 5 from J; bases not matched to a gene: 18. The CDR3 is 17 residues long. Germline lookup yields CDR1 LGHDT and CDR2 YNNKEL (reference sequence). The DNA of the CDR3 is TGTGCCAGCGGACCGGGACAGGGATCCTATGAATTTGAGACCCAGTACTTC. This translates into CASGPGQGSYEFETQYF.